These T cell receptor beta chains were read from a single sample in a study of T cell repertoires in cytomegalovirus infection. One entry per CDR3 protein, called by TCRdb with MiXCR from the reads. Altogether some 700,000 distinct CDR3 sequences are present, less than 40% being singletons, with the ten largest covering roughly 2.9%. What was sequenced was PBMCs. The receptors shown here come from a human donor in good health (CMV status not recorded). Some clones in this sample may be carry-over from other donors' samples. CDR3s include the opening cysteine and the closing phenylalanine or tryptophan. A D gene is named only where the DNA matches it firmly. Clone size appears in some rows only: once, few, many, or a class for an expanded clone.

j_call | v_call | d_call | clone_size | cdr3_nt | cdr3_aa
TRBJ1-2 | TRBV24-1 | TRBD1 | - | TGTGCCACCAGTGAGGGTGCAGGGGGATTCGATGGCTACACCTTC | CATSEGAGGFDGYTF
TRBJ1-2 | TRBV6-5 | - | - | TGTGCCAGCATCCCGGGACCGGACCATTTAAGTAACTATGGCTACACCTTC | CASIPGPDHLSNYGYTF
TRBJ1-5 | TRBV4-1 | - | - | TGCGCCAGCAGCCAAGGGCTGCACGGTGAGCCCCAGCATTTT | CASSQGLHGEPQHF
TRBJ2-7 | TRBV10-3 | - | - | TGTGCCATCAGCCCCGGAGACGGGCAGTACTTC | CAISPGDGQYF
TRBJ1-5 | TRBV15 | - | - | TGTGCCACCGGTTGGACCAGGGACAATCAGCCCCAGCATTTT | CATGWTRDNQPQHF
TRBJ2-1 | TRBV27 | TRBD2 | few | TGTGCCAGCAGTTTGACTAGCGGGACCTACAATGAGCAGTTCTTC | CASSLTSGTYNEQFF
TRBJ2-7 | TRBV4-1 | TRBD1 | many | TGTGCCAGCAGCCAGGACAGGGGGTACGAGCAGTACTTC | CASSQDRGYEQYF
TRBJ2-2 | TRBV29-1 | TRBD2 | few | TGCAGCGTTGAGGGCAGCGGGAGGGCCGGGGAGCTGTTTTTT | CSVEGSGRAGELFF
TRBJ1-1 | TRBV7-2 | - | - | TGTGCCAGCAGCTCCTTAGGAGGGGTGGATCGCACTGAAGCTTTCTTT | CASSSLGGVDRTEAFF
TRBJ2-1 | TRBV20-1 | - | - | TGCAGTGCTAGAGCTCGTCCCAGGGGAATCTCCTACAATGAGCAGTTCTTC | CSARARPRGISYNEQFF
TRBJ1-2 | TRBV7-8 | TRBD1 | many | TGTGCCAGCAGCACCGGACAGGTTAACTATGGCTACACCTTC | CASSTGQVNYGYTF
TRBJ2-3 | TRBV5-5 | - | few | TGTGCCAGCAGGGTCCTGTGGCGGTCTGACACAGATACGCAGTATTTT | CASRVLWRSDTDTQYF
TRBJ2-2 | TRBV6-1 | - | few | TGTGCCAGCAGCGACCCTCCCACCGGGGAGCTGTTTTTT | CASSDPPTGELFF
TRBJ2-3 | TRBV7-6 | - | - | TGTGCCAGCAGCTTAGACTTCGGGGCGCCGGATACGCAGTATTTT | CASSLDFGAPDTQYF
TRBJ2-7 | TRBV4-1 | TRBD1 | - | TGCGCCAACAGCCCCCGGACAGGTACCTACGAGCAGTACTTC | CANSPRTGTYEQYF
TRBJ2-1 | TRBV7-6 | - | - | TGTGCCAGCAGCTCGGAGGATGGGGTGGGTTACAATGAGCAGTTCTTC | CASSSEDGVGYNEQFF
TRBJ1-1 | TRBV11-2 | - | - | TGTGCCAGCGGTTCGGGGGTAAACACTGAAGCTTTCTTT | CASGSGVNTEAFF
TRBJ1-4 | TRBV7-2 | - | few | TGTGCCAGCAGTCGAGACATGAACAGTGCAACTAATGAAAAACTGTTTTTT | CASSRDMNSATNEKLFF
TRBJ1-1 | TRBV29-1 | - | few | TGCAGCGTTGAAGGCCAGCCGAACACTGAAGCTTTCTTT | CSVEGQPNTEAFF
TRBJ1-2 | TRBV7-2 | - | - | TGTGCCAGCAGCTTAGGCGTAGGGTCTGGCTACACCTTC | CASSLGVGSGYTF
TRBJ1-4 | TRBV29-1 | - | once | TGCAGCGTTGAATCGGACCGGGATGAAAAACTGTTTTTT | CSVESDRDEKLFF
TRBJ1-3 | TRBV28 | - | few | TGTGCCAGCACCATCACAGGACTACACTCTGGAAACACCATATATTTT | CASTITGLHSGNTIYF
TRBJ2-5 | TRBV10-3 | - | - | TGTGCCTCTTCGACAGAGCAAGAGACCCAGTACTTC | CASSTEQETQYF
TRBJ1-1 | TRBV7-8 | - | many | TGTGCCAGCAGCTTAGCAGAAGGGTTCACTGAAGCTTTCTTT | CASSLAEGFTEAFF
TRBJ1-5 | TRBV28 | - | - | TGTGCCTGCAGTCTCTCTGGGGGGGGCAATCAGCCCCAGCATTTT | CACSLSGGGNQPQHF
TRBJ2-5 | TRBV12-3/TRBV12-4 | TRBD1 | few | TGTGCCAGCAGTCCAGGGACAGGGGAGGGAGAGACCCAGTACTTC | CASSPGTGEGETQYF
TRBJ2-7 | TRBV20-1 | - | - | TGCAGTGCTCGTTCCGGGACGGGGTACGAGCAGTACTTC | CSARSGTGYEQYF
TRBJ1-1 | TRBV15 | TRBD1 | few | TGTGCCACCAGCAGAGACGCGGGACAGGGGAACACTGAAGCTTTCTTT | CATSRDAGQGNTEAFF
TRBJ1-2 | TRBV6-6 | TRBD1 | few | TGTGCCACCCAGACAGGGGTTAGGGGCTACACCTTC | CATQTGVRGYTF
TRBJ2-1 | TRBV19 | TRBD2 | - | TGTGCCAGTAGTACTCGGCGGGGGAGGGCCTACAATGAGCAGTTCTTC | CASSTRRGRAYNEQFF
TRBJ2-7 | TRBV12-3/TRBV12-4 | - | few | TGTGCCAGTGTGGACCGATTGAGGGGCGAGCAGTACTTC | CASVDRLRGEQYF
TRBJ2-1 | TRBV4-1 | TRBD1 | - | TGCGCCAGCAGCCGGGGACAGAGCCACCCCAATGAGCAGTTCTTC | CASSRGQSHPNEQFF
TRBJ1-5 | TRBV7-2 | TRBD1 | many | TGTGCCAGCAGCTTCGGCGACAGGGCGGGCAATCAGCCCCAGCATTTT | CASSFGDRAGNQPQHF
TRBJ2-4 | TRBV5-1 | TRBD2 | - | TGCGCCAGCAGCGTCGGGGGGGCGGGGGGCCAGATCATTCAGTACTTC | CASSVGGAGGQIIQYF
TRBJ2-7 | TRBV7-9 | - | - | TGTGCCAGCAGCTCGTGGGGACGAGGGCCCGAGCAGTACTTC | CASSSWGRGPEQYF
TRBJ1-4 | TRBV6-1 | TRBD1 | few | TGTGCCAGCAGGCGGACAGGAGCGGGGAATGAAAAACTGTTTTTT | CASRRTGAGNEKLFF
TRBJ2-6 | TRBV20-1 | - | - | TGCAGTGCTAGAGAAATTTCTGGGGCCAACGTCCTGACTTTC | CSAREISGANVLTF
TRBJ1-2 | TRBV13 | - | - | TGTGCCAGCAGCTTAGCGGCCCCTAACTATGGCTACACCTTC | CASSLAAPNYGYTF
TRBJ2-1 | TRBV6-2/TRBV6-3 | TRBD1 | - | TGTGCCAGCAGTTACTCTTGGACAGGGGGCAATGAGCAGTTCTTC | CASSYSWTGGNEQFF
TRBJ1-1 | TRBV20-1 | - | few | TGCAGTGCTAGTTCCCCGGGATTATACACTGAAGCTTTCTTT | CSASSPGLYTEAFF
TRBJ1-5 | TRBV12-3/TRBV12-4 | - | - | TGTGCCAGCAGTTTAGCGGGGGTCCATAATCAGCCCCAGCATTTT | CASSLAGVHNQPQHF
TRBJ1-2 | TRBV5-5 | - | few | TGTGCCAGCAGCCAGGCCGCGTCCACGAATTATGGCTACACCTTC | CASSQAASTNYGYTF
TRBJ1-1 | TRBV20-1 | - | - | TGCAGTGCCCAACGTGCAGGGCCCGCGACTGAAGCTTTCTTT | CSAQRAGPATEAFF
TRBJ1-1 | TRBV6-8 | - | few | TGTGCCAGCAGCCTTCTTAAGTGGAACGAAGCTTTCTTT | CASSLLKWNEAFF
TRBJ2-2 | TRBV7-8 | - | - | TGTGCCAGCAGCTTACGGGGCGGGGAGCTGTTTTTT | CASSLRGGELFF
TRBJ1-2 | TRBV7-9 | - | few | TGTGCCAGCAGCTTAATAACAGGTCTTACCGGGGGCTATGGCTACACCTTC | CASSLITGLTGGYGYTF
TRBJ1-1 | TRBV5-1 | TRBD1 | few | TGCGCCAGCAGGGGGACAGGGGGCCCTGAAGCTTTCTTT | CASRGTGGPEAFF
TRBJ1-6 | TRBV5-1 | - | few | TGCGCCAGCAGCGGTGCCCTTACGAATTCACCCCTCCACTTT | CASSGALTNSPLHF
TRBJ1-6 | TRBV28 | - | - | TGTGCCAGCAGCTTCCGTTGGGGGACCAATAATTCACCCCTCCACTTT | CASSFRWGTNNSPLHF
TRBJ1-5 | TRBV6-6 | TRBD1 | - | TGTGCCCCCGTACAGGGGGGGAGTGGGGGTCAGCCCCAGCATTTT | CAPVQGGSGGQPQHF
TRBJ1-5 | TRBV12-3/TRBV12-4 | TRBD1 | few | TGTGCCAGCAGTTTACAGGGGGCGAAGAATCAGCCCCAGCATTTT | CASSLQGAKNQPQHF
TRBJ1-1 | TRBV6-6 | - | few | TGTGCCAGCAGTTACTCCGGCATCTTGGTGACTGAAGCTTTCTTT | CASSYSGILVTEAFF
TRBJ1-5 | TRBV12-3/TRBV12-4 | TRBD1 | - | TGTGCCAGCAGTTTAGGGAGCCAGGGGGCCCGTCAGCCCCAGCATTTT | CASSLGSQGARQPQHF
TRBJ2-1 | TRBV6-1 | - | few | TGTGCCAGCAGGGACGTAGCGACCTCCTACAATGAGCAGTTCTTC | CASRDVATSYNEQFF
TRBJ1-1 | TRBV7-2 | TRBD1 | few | TGTGCCAGCAGCTTAATGACGAACAGGGGGATGAACACTGAAGCTTTCTTT | CASSLMTNRGMNTEAFF
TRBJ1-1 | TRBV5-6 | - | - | TGTGCCAGCAGCATTACAGGGAAAGTGGTCACTGAAGCTTTCTTT | CASSITGKVVTEAFF
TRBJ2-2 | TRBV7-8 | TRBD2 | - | TGTGCCAGCAGCCCCCGAATTAAAAGCGGGACTAGCGGGAGGATTCGAACCGTGGAGCTGTTTTTT | CASSPRIKSGTSGRIRTVELFF
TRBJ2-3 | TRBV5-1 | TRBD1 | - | TGCGCCAGCAGCTTACAGGGGGCTCGCACAGATACGCAGTATTTT | CASSLQGARTDTQYF